This record covers a single T cell receptor (beta chain). The antigen is undetermined. The protocol was immunoSEQ multiplex PCR, while the TCRdb copy is restricted to in-frame clones and leaves out a portion. This sample yields fewer than 35,000 clones, of which nearly 95% are seen a single time; more than 15% belongs to the top ten. These data come from a study of chemoradiotherapy in HPV16-positive cancers. In the study overall: A couple of HPV16-positive patients' cells yielded candidate HPV-specific clones and common motifs. Findings of the study overall: Candidate HPV-specific clones and E7-related TCR motifs grew in tumor during treatment. HPV-specific T cells were functionally defined from only two HPV16-positive patients. In HPV16-positive patients, HPV-responsive T-cell expansion tracked better recurrence-free survival.

The CDR3 is made up of 17 amino acids. V was shortened by 0 bases and J by 5 bases, with 18 bases between the two germline ends. From germline, CDR1 is LGHNA and CDR2 YSLEER. The sequence was obtained from a human donor with HPV-associated anogenital cancer. The sample in question was blood, obtained from a patient who underwent chemoradiotherapy. The chain couples TRBV4-3 to TRBJ2-3; a possible D gene is TRBD2 (6 bases). The DNA for the CDR3 is TGCGCCAGCAGCCAAGATGGGGGGTGGACCACGGGAGATACGCAGTATTTT. The encoded protein is CASSQDGGWTTGDTQYF.